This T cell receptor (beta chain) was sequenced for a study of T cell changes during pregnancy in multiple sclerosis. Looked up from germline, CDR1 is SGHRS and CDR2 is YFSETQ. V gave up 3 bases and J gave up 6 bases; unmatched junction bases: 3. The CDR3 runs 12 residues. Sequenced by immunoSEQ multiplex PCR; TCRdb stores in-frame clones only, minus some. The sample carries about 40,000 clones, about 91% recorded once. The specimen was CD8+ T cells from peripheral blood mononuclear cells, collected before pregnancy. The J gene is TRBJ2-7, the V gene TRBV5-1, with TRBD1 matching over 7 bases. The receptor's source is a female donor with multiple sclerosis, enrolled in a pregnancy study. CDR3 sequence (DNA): TGCGCCAGCAGCTGGGACAGTCCCGAGCAGTACTTC. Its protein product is CASSWDSPEQYF.